This TCR beta chain was captured by sequencing in a study of blood T cell repertoires in COVID-19. Using immunoSEQ multiplex PCR, the repertoire was profiled, and TCRdb retains in-frame clones only, with some absent. This sample has 400,000 or so clones, with around 90% found just once. This CDR3 has 14 amino acids. CDR1 LNHDA and CDR2 SQIVND come from the germline V gene (reference sequence). V was clipped by 7 bases and J by 7 bases; unmatched bases: 7. This sequence originates from a man aged 18 to 35 with COVID-19, enrolled during active disease. V and J are TRBV19 and TRBJ1-4, with 9 bases that match TRBD1. The sequencing sample was made of peripheral blood. Written as DNA, the CDR3 is TGTGCCAGTAAGCGACAGGGGGGTGTTGAAAAACTGTTTTTT. This translates into CASKRQGGVEKLFF. Combining the CDR3 with reference TRBV19 and TRBJ1-4 gives the whole variable domain DGGITQSPKYLFRKEGQNVTLSCEQNLNHDAMYWYRQDPGQGLRLIYYSQIVNDFQKGDIAEGYSVSREKKESFPLTVTSAQKNPTAFYLCASKRQGGVEKLFFGSGTQLSVL.